This T cell receptor beta chain was captured by sequencing in a study of cytomegalovirus exposure and HLA in healthy donors. The V gene end was trimmed by 1 base and the J gene end by 7 bases; junction bases not matched to a gene: 9. There are 15 residues in the CDR3. Germline CDR1 reads MGHRA; CDR2 reads YSYEKL. PCR primers comprised 60 Vbeta and 13 Jbeta primers. The assay was immunoSEQ multiplex PCR, and TCRdb's table has in-frame clones only and misses some. Seen here are 100,000 or so clones, around 84% observed once, and the top ten hold 2%. Study observations and caveats: Analysis was performed later, and it showed HLA-associated TCR beta chains to be more clonally expanded than equally common others. TCR beta chain V- and J-gene trimming was linked, in a later analysis, to a missense variant in DCLRE1C. Within a later analysis, the majority of CMV-associated TCR beta chains appeared HLA-restricted. Previous analysis showed most TCR beta V segments were productive about 87% or about 30% of the time.

Notes on this clone: As yet, its antigen is unknown.

Sequencing input: PBMCs. This TCR was sampled from a man younger than 35 in good health and CMV-seronegative. The chain has TRBV4-1 and TRBJ2-7, with 8 bases identical to TRBD2. CDR3 loop: CASSQAGGPHQEQYF. The CDR3 DNA sequence: TGCGCCAGCAGCCAAGCGGGGGGGCCCCACCAGGAGCAGTACTTC.